This TCR beta chain was obtained from a study of blood T cell repertoires in COVID-19. Sequencing used immunoSEQ multiplex PCR; TCRdb keeps in-frame clones, though not all of them. The sample lists about 220,000 clones, 75% to 90% seen once, with roughly 5.5% in the top ten. Seattle's enrolled individuals joined amid active infection and were then monitored longitudinally. There are 12 residues in the CDR3. The V gene's germline CDR1 is SGDLS and CDR2 YYNGEE. Trimming pared 0 bases from V and 5 bases from J, leaving 4 bases between. The V and J genes are TRBV9 and TRBJ2-3, with D uncertain. The TCR sequence derives from a woman between 65 and 79 years old with COVID-19, enrolled during active disease. What was sequenced was peripheral blood. CDR3 sequence (DNA): TGTGCCAGCAGCGTAGGCGTAGATACGCAGTATTTT. Translation: CASSVGVDTQYF.